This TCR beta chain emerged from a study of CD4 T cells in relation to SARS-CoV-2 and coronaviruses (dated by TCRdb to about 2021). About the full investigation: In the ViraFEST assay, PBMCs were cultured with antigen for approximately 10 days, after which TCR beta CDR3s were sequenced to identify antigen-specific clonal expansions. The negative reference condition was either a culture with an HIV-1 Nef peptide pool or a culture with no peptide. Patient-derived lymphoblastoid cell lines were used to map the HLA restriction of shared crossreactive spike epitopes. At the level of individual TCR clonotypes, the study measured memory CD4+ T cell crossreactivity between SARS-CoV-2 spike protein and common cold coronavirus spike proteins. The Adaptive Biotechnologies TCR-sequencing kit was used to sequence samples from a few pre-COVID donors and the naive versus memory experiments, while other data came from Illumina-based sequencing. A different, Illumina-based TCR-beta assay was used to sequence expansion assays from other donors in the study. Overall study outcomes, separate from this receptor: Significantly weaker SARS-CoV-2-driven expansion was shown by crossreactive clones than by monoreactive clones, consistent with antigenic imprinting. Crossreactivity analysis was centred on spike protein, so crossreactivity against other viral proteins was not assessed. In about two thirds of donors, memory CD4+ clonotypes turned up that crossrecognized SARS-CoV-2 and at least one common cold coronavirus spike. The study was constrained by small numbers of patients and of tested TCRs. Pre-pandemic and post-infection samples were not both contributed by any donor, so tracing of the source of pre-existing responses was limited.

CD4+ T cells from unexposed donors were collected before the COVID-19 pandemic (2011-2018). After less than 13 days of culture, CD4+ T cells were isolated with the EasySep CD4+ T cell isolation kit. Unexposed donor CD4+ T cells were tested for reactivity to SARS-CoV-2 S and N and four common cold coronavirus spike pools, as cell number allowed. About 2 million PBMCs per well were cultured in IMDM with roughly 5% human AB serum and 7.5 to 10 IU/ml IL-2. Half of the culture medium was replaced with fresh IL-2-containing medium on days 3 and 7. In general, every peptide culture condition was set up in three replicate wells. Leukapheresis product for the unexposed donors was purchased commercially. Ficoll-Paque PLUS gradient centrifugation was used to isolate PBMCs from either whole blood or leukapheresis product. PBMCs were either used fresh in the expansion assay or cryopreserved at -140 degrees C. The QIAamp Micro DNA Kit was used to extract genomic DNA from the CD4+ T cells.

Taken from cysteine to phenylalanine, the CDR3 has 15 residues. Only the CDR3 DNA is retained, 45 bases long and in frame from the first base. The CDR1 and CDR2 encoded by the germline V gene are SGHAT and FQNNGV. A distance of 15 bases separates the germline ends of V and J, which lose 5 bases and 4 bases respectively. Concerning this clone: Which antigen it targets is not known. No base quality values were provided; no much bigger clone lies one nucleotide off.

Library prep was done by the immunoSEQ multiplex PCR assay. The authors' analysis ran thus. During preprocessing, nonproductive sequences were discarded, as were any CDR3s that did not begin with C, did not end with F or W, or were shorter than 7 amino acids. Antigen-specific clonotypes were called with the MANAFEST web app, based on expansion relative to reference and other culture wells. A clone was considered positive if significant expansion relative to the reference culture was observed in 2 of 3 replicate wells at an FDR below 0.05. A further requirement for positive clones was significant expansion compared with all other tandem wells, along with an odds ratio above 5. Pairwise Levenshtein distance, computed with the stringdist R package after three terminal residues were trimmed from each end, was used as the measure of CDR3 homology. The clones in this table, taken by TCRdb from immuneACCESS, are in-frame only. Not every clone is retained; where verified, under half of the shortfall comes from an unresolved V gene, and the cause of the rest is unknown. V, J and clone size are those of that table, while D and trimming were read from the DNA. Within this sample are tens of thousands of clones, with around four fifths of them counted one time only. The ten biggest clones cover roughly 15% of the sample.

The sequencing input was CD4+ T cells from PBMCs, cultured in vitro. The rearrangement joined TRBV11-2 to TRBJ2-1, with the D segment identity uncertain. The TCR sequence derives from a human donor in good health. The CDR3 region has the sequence CASSPEWTRYNEQFF. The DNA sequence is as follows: TGTGCCAGCAGCCCCGAATGGACGAGGTACAATGAGCAGTTCTTC. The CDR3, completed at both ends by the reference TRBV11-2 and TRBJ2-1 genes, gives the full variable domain EAGVAQSPRYKIIEKRQSVAFWCNPISGHATLYWYQQILGQGPKLLIQFQNNGVVDDSQLPKDRFSAERLKGVDSTLKIQPAKLEDSAVYLCASSPEWTRYNEQFFGPGTRLTVL.